Below, 16 T cell receptor beta chains from the same sample are listed, as sequenced in a study of Graves' ophthalmopathy and Graves' hyperthyroidism. Amplification of the TCR beta CDR3 regions used RNA transcripts (as template). Second-round multiplex PCR came after first-round RT-PCR with HTBI primers. TCRdb processed the multiplex PCR reads anew with MiXCR; each CDR3 protein has one entry. The sample lists about 390,000 distinct CDR3 sequences; about 18% were seen once. The sequenced material came from peripheral blood. The receptors stem from an adult woman with stable Graves' hyperthyroidism.

This clonotype appeared many times. The chain joins TRBV6-1 to TRBJ1-6; D uncertain. Germline CDR1 and CDR2: MNHNS and SASEGT. Between the trimmed V and J ends, which lost 5 bases and 7 bases, there was a span of 9 bases. The CDR3 consists of 13 residues. The CDR3 sequence: CASSTTGNSPLHF. The CDR3, as DNA: TGTGCCAGCAGTACAACCGGGAATTCACCCCTCCACTTT.

The chain joins TRBV25-1 to TRBJ1-2; D remains unclear. The germline V gene encodes CDR1 MGHDK and CDR2 SYGVNS. V was shortened by 8 bases and J by 3 bases, with 10 bases between the two germline ends. The CDR3 spans 12 residues. CDR3 loop: CASCGADYGYTF. The CDR3 region has the DNA TGTGCCAGCTGTGGCGCGGACTATGGCTACACCTTC.

This clonotype was seen more than once but under ten times. V is TRBV18 and J is TRBJ2-2, with D unclear. The CDR3 sequence is 14 residues long. Deletions cut 5 bases from V and 4 bases from J, with 11 bases between. Germline assignment: CDR1 KGHSH and CDR2 LQKENI. This CDR3 is CASSLAPSTGELFF. DNA of the CDR3: TGTGCCAGCTCATTGGCCCCGAGCACCGGGGAGCTGTTTTTT.

Concerning this clonotype itself: The junction does not match germline at one end; this may be a read error. V is TRBV6-1 and J is TRBJ2-7; D is unclear. The length of the CDR3 is 13 residues. The germline gives CDR1 MNHNS, CDR2 SASEGT. CDR3 sequence: CASTMIGTYDQYF. The CDR3 DNA sequence: TGTGCCAGCACCATGATCGGAACCTACGATCAGTACTTC.

This clonotype has at least ten counts. Here the CDR3 DNA reads TGTGCCAGCAGTTACCGGGACTACACAACCTACGAGCAGTACTTC. Translation: CASSYRDYTTYEQYF. This chain uses TRBV6-2 or TRBV6-3 with TRBJ2-7; TRBD2 agrees at 7 bases. Germline loops: CDR1 MNHEY, CDR2 SVGEGT. The CDR3 runs 15 residues. J was trimmed by 2 bases and V by 2 bases; bases with no gene match: 6.

The V and J genes are TRBV9 and TRBJ1-6, with 7 bases lining up with TRBD1. This CDR3 has 15 residues. CDR1 and CDR2 from the germline V gene are SGDLS and YYNGEE. V was pared by 3 bases and J by 9 bases, with 9 bases of the junction left unmatched. The CDR3 sequence is CASSGTGTAISPLHF. The CDR3 DNA follows: TGTGCCAGCAGCGGAACCGGGACAGCAATTTCACCCCTCCACTTT.

This clonotype was counted a single time. The V gene is TRBV20-1, the J gene TRBJ1-1; D gene unclear. The CDR3 contains 12 residues. The V end lost 5 bases, the J end lost 4 bases, and 11 bases lay between the germline ends. CDR1 and CDR2 (germline): DFQATT, SNEGSKA (reference sequence). Here the CDR3 DNA reads TGCAGTGCTCCGGGAGGTGGCACTGAAGCTTTCTTT. It encodes CSAPGGGTEAFF.

This clonotype was seen at least ten times. The chain joins TRBV6-1 to TRBJ2-7; weak D call: TRBD1 (6 bases). Germline assignment: CDR1 MNHNS and CDR2 SASEGT. This CDR3 spans 16 amino acids. Trimming removed 4 bases at V and 5 bases at J, with 21 bases between. The CDR3 reads CASSARQANPWNEQYF. The CDR3 nucleotides read TGTGCCAGCAGTGCACGACAGGCCAACCCCTGGAACGAGCAGTACTTC.

This clonotype was observed many times. The junction does not match germline at one end; this may be a read error. This chain links TRBV10-1 with TRBJ2-7; TRBD1 matches at 11 bases. The CDR3 is 14 amino acids. Germline values: CDR1 WNHNN, CDR2 SYGVQD (reference sequence). As DNA, the CDR3 is TGCGCCAGCGGAGGACAGGGGGCACCCTACGAGCAGCACTTC. Protein sequence: CASGGQGAPYEQHF.

This clonotype occurred many times. The chain recombines TRBV6-1 with TRBJ1-1; tentative D call: TRBD1 (5 bases). Trimming stripped 3 bases from V and 4 bases from J, with 9 bases between. This CDR3 has 13 residues. Germline assignment: CDR1 MNHNS and CDR2 SASEGT. The CDR3 DNA reads TGTGCCAGCAGTGAGGGACGGAGCACTGAAGCTTTCTTT. Translated, it gives CASSEGRSTEAFF.

This clonotype was detected many times. The chain is built from TRBV28 and TRBJ1-1; D call uncertain. Deletions cut 0 bases from V and 1 base from J, with 6 bases between. CDR1 MDHEN and CDR2 SYDVKM come from the germline V gene. There are 14 residues in the CDR3. The CDR3, as DNA: TGTGCCAGCAGTTTATGGGAGAAGAACACTGAAGCTTTCTTT. This encodes CASSLWEKNTEAFF.

This clonotype was picked up many times. The rearrangement joins TRBV19 to TRBJ1-1; D ambiguous. There are 12 residues in the CDR3. Germline V gene data show CDR1 as LNHDA and CDR2 as SQIVND (reference sequence). The V and J ends lost 3 bases and 8 bases respectively, with 10 bases between them. The CDR3 nucleotides read TGTGCCAGTAGTATGCCCAGGCTAGAAGCTTTCTTT. It yields the protein CASSMPRLEAFF.

This sequence joins TRBV5-1 and TRBJ1-1; D not resolved. V lost 2 bases to trimming and J lost 5 bases, with 10 bases between them. Germline lookup yields CDR1 SGHRS and CDR2 YFSETQ. CDR3 length: 13 amino acids. The CDR3, as DNA: TGCGCCAGCAGCTTACTGGATGGGACTGAAGCTTTCTTT. Amino acids: CASSLLDGTEAFF.

This clonotype has ten or more counts. The V gene is TRBV7-8, the J gene TRBJ2-2, with 7 bases matching TRBD2. CDR3 size: 15 residues. Germline trimming cut 6 bases from V and 6 bases from J; bases unmatched to any gene: 10. CDR1 and CDR2 (germline): SGHVS, FQNEAQ. The CDR3 nucleotides are TGTGCCAGCAGTCCCGGTGCGGGAGTCCCCGGGGAGCTGTTTTTT. It specifies CASSPGAGVPGELFF.

For this clonotype: Just one base apart from a much larger clone, this may be a read error. This chain links TRBV12-3 or TRBV12-4 with TRBJ2-2, with D possibly TRBD2 on 5 matching bases. There are 13 residues in the CDR3. The CDR3 protein is CASSPVVTGELCF. CDR3 coding DNA: TGTGCCAGCAGCCCCGTGGTAACCGGGGAGCTGTGTTTT.

The chain carries TRBV28 and TRBJ1-2; TRBD1 matches 9 bases. The CDR3 covers 15 residues. Trimming took 2 bases from V and 4 from J; bases not matched to a gene: 5. Germline CDR1 reads MDHEN; CDR2 reads SYDVKM. The CDR3 spells CASSLRGTGLYGYTF. CDR3 DNA: TGTGCCAGCAGTTTAAGGGGGACAGGGCTCTATGGCTACACCTTC.